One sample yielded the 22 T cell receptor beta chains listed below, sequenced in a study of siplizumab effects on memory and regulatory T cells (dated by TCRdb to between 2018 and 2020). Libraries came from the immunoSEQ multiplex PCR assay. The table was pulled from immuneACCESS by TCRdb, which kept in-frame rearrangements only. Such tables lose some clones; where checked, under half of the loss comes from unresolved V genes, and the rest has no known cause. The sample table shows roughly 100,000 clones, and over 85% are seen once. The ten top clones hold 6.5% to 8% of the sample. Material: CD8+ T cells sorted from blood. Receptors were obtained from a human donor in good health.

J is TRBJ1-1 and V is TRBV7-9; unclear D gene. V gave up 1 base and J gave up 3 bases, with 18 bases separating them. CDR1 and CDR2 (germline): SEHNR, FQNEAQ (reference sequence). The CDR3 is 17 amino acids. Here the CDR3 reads CASSLVPGPVQDTEAFF. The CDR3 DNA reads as TGTGCCAGCAGCTTAGTCCCCGGCCCTGTTCAGGACACTGAAGCTTTCTTT.

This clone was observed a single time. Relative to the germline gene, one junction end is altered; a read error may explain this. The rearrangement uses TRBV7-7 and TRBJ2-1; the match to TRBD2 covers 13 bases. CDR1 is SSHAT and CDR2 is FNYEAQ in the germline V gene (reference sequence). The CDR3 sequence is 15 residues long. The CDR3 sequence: CASSELAGGLNEQFF. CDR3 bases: TGTGCTAGCAGCGAACTAGCGGGAGGGCTCAATGAGCAGTTCTTC.

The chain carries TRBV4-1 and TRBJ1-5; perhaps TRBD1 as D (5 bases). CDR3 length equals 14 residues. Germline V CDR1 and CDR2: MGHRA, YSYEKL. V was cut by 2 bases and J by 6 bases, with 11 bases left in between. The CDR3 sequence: CASSQTGEGQPQHF. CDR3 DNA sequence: TGCGCCAGCAGCCAAACGGGGGAGGGTCAGCCCCAGCATTTT.

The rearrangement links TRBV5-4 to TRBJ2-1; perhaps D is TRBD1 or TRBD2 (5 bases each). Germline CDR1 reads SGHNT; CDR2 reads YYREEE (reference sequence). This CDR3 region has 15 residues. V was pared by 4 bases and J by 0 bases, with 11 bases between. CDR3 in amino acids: CASSGEGISYNEQFF. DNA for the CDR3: TGTGCCAGCAGCGGAGAGGGGATCTCCTACAATGAGCAGTTCTTC.

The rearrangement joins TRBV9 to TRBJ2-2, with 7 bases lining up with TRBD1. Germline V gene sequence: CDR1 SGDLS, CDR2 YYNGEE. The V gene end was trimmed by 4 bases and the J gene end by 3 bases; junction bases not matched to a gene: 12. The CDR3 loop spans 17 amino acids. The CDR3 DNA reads TGTGCCAGCAGCACCCCGACAGGGCCCCCCGACACCGGGGAGCTGTTTTTT. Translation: CASSTPTGPPDTGELFF.

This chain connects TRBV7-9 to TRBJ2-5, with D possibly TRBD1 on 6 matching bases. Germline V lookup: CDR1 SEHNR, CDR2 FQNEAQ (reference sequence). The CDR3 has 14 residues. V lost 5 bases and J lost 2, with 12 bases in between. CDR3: CASSADRTQETQYF. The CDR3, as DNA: TGTGCCAGCAGCGCCGACAGGACGCAAGAGACCCAGTACTTC. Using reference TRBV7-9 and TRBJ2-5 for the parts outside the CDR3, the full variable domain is DTGVSQNPRHKITKRGQNVTFRCDPISEHNRLYWYRQTLGQGPEFLTYFQNEAQLEKSRLLSDRFSAERPKGSFSTLEIQRTEQGDSAMYLCASSADRTQETQYFGPGTRLLVL.

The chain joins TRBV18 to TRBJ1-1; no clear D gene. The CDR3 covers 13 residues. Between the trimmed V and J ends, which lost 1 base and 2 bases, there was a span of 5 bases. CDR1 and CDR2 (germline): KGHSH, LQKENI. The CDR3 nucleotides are TGTGCCAGCTCACCACGACTAAACACTGAAGCTTTCTTT. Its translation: CASSPRLNTEAFF.

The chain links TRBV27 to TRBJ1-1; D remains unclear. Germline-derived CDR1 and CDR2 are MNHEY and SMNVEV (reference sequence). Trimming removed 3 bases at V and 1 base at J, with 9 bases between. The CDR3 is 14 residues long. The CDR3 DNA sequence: TGTGCCAGCAGTTTGATTTCAGGGAACACTGAAGCTTTCTTT. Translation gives CASSLISGNTEAFF.

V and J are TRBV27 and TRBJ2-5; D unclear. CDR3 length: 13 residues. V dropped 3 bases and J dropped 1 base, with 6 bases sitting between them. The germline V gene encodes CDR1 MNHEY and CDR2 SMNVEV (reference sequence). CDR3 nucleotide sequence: TGTGCCAGCAGTTTTTGGCCCCAAGAGACCCAGTACTTC. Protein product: CASSFWPQETQYF.

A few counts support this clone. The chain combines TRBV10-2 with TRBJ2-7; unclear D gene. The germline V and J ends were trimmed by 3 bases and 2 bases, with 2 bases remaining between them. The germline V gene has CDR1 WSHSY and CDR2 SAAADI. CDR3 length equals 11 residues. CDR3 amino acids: CASSDTYEQYF. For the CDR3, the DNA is TGCGCCAGCAGTGACACCTACGAGCAGTACTTC.

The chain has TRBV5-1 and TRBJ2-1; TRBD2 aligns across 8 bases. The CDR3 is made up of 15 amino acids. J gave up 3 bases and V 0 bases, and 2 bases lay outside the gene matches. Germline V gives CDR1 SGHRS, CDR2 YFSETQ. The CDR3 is CASSLVREGYNEQFF. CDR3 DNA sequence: TGCGCCAGCAGCTTGGTCCGGGAGGGCTACAATGAGCAGTTCTTC.

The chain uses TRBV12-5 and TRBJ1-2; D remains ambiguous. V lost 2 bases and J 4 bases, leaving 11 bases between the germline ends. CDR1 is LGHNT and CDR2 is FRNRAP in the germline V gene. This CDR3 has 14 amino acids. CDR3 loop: CASGLFAGSYGYTF. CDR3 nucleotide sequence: TGTGCTAGTGGTTTGTTTGCAGGATCCTATGGCTACACCTTC.

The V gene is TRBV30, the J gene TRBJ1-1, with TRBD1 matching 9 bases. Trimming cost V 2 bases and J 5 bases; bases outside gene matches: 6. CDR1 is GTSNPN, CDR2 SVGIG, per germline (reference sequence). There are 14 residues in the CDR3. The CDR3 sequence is CAWSSGTGKTEAFF. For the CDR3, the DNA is TGTGCCTGGAGTTCCGGGACAGGGAAAACTGAAGCTTTCTTT.

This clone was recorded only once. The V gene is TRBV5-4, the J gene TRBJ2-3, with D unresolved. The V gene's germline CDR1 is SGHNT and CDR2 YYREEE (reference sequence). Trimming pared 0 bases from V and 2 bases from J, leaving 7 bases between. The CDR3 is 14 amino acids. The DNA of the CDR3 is TGTGCCAGCAGCTTGGGACGGTACACAGATACGCAGTATTTT. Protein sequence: CASSLGRYTDTQYF.

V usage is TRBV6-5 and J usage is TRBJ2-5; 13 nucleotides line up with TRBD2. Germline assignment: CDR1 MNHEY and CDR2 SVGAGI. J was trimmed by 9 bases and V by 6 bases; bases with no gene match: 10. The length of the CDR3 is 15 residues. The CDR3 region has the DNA TGTGCCAGCAGCCCACGACTAGCGGGAGGATTCGCCCAGTACTTC. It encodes CASSPRLAGGFAQYF.

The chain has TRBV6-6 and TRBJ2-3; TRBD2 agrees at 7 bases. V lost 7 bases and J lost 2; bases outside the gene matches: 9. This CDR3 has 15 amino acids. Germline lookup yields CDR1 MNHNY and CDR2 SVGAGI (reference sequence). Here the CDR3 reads CASMRLAEHTDTQYF. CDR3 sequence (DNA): TGTGCCAGCATGAGGCTAGCGGAACACACAGATACGCAGTATTTT.

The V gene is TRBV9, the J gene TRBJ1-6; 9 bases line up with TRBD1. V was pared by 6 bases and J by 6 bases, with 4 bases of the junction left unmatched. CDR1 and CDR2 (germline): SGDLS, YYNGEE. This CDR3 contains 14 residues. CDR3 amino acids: CASNTGGSNSPLHF. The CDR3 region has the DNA TGTGCCAGCAATACAGGGGGCAGTAATTCACCCCTCCACTTT.

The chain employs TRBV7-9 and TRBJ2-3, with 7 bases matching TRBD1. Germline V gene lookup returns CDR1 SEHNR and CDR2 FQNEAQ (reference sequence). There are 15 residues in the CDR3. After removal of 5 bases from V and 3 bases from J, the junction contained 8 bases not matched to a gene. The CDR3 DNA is TGTGCCAGCAGCCCCCGGGACAGAAGAACAGATACGCAGTATTTT. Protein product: CASSPRDRRTDTQYF.

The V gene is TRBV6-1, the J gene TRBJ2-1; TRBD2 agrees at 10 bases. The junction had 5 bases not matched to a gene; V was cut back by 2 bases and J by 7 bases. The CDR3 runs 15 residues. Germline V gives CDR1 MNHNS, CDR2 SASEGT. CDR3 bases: TGTGCCAGCAGTGAACTAGCGGGAGTTCCGAATGAGCAGTTCTTC. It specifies CASSELAGVPNEQFF.

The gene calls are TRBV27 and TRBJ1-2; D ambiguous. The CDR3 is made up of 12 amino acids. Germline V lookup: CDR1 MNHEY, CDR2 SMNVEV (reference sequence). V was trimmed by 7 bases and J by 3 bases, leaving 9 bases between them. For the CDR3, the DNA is TGTGCCAGCATGTCTCAGGACTATGGCTACACCTTC. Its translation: CASMSQDYGYTF.

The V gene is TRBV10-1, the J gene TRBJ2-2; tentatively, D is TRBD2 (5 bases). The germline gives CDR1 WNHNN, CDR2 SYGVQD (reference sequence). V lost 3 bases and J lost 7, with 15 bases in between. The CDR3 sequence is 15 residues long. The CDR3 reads CASSELRGKVGELFF. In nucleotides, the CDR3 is TGCGCCAGCAGTGAACTTCGGGGTAAGGTCGGGGAGCTGTTTTTT.

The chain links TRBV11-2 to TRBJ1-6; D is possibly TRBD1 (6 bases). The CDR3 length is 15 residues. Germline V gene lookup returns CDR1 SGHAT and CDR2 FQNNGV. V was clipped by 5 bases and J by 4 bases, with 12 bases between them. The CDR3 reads CASSIPGHYNSPLHF. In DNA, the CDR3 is TGTGCCAGCAGCATACCGGGACATTATAATTCACCCCTCCACTTT.